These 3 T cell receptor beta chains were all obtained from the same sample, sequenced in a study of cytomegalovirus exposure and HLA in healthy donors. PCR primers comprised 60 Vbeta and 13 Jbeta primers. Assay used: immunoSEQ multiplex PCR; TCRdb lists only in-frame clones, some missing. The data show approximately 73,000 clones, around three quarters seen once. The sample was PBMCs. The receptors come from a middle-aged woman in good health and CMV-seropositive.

The chain's CDR3 is CASSEVAGGRLAFF. Written as DNA, the CDR3 is TGTGCCAGCAGTGAAGTGGCAGGGGGAAGGCTCGCTTTCTTT. This chain connects TRBV2 to TRBJ1-1; 7 positions agree with TRBD1. Germline CDR1 reads SNHLY; CDR2 reads FYNNEI. The trim removed 1 base at V and 11 bases at J, leaving 10 bases unmatched. The CDR3 runs to 14 residues.

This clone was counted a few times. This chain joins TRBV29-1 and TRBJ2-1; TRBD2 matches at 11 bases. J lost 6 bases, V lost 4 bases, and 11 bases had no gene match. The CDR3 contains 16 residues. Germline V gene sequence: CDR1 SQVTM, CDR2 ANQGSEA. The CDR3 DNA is TGCAGCGTTGGGGGCGGGGTAGCGGGAGGGTCCAATGAGCAGTTCTTC. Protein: CSVGGGVAGGSNEQFF.

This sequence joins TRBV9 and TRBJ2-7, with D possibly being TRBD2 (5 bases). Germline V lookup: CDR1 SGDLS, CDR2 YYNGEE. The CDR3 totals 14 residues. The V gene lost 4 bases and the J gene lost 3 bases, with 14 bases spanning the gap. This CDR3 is CASSKGLDYYEQYF. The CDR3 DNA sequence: TGTGCCAGCAGCAAAGGATTAGACTACTACGAGCAGTACTTC.